This passage covers 10 T cell receptor beta chains from one sample sequenced in a study of spatial heterogeneity in lung cancer. Regarding the study as a whole: The number of expanded tumor alpha and beta chains correlated with mutation number.

Stated time point: sample taken at primary tumor resection. Antigens for these TCRs are unknown. TCRdb ran MiXCR on the 5' RACE reads and lists one entry per CDR3 protein. Of about 100,000 distinct CDR3 sequences listed, about 4.4% are singletons. The source material was lung tumor tissue, sampled at surgery. The origin of the receptors is a male donor with early-stage non-small cell lung cancer.

This clonotype has a handful of counts. V usage is TRBV11-2 and J usage is TRBJ1-1, with 7 bases identical to TRBD1. This CDR3 has 15 residues. Germline-derived CDR1 and CDR2 are SGHAT and FQNNGV. V dropped 1 base and J dropped 1; count of bases not matched to a gene: 3. CDR3: CASSLAGQWNTEAFF. In nucleotides, the CDR3 is TGTGCCAGCAGCTTAGCGGGACAGTGGAACACTGAAGCTTTCTTT.

This clonotype was detected ten times or more. The chain uses TRBV10-1 and TRBJ1-5, with D perhaps matching TRBD1 (5 bases). V was shortened by 5 bases and J by 5 bases, with 10 bases between the two germline ends. The CDR3 extends over 13 amino acids. Germline V gives CDR1 WNHNN, CDR2 SYGVQD (reference sequence). The CDR3 is CASSSGPDQPQHF. CDR3 nucleotides: TGCGCCAGCAGTTCAGGGCCTGATCAGCCCCAGCATTTT.

This clonotype was observed at least ten times. V gene TRBV5-1 combines with J gene TRBJ1-1; D is uncertain. CDR3 size: 14 residues. Trimming stripped 4 bases from V and 1 base from J, with 11 bases between. The germline V gene has CDR1 SGHRS and CDR2 YFSETQ. For the CDR3, the DNA is TGCGCCAGCAGCCCACGGACGGGGAACACTGAAGCTTTCTTT. It yields the protein CASSPRTGNTEAFF.

This clonotype was detected many times. The chain links TRBV4-1 to TRBJ2-1; tentatively, D is TRBD2 (6 bases). CDR3 length: 16 amino acids. The V end lost 6 bases, the J end lost 9 bases, and 24 bases lay between the germline ends. Germline-derived CDR1 and CDR2 are MGHRA and YSYEKL. CDR3 sequence reads: CASSLQVSGVEGEQFF. CDR3 DNA: TGCGCCAGCAGTCTTCAGGTGAGCGGAGTGGAGGGTGAGCAGTTCTTC.

This clonotype was counted many times. V gene TRBV5-1 combines with J gene TRBJ2-3, with D unresolved. The CDR3 has 14 amino acids. The germline gives CDR1 SGHRS, CDR2 YFSETQ. The germline V and J ends were trimmed by 1 base and 0 bases, with 6 bases remaining between them. CDR3 in amino acids: CASSLTSSTDTQYF. The CDR3 nucleotides read TGCGCCAGCAGCTTGACTTCTAGCACAGATACGCAGTATTTT.

This clonotype has ten or more counts. This chain links TRBV28 with TRBJ1-2, with 7 bases fitting TRBD1. Trimming cost V 4 bases and J 3 bases; bases outside gene matches: 14. The CDR3 loop spans 17 amino acids. CDR1 and CDR2 (germline): MDHEN, SYDVKM. The CDR3 coding sequence is TGTGCCAGCAGTTCTAATGACAGGGCCCTAATTGACTATGGCTACACCTTC. Translation gives CASSSNDRALIDYGYTF.

This clonotype was observed at least ten times. V gene TRBV12-3 or TRBV12-4 combines with J gene TRBJ2-1; no clear D gene. The V gene lost 6 bases and the J gene lost 6 bases, with 18 bases spanning the gap. CDR3 length: 15 amino acids. The CDR3 DNA reads TGTGCCAGCAGCGTAGGTGGCAAAATCCCCAATGAGCAGTTCTTC. Protein: CASSVGGKIPNEQFF.

V usage is TRBV15 and J usage is TRBJ2-1, with 10 positions matching TRBD2. CDR1 is LNHNV and CDR2 is YYDKDF in the germline V gene (reference sequence). V shed 0 bases and J 7 bases; nucleotides not matched to a gene: 3. The CDR3 extends over 15 amino acids. In DNA form, the CDR3 reads TGTGCCACCAGCAGAGAACTAGCGGGACAAAATGAGCAGTTCTTC. This sequence encodes CATSRELAGQNEQFF.

This clonotype was observed many times. This chain uses TRBV27 with TRBJ2-2; possibly TRBD2 for D (6 bases). The CDR3 covers 12 residues. V gave up 7 bases and J gave up 5 bases, with 8 bases separating them. From germline, CDR1 is MNHEY and CDR2 SMNVEV (reference sequence). CDR3 DNA: TGTGCCAGCACGGGACTTACCGGGGAGCTGTTTTTT. Its protein is CASTGLTGELFF.

This clonotype was observed at least ten times. DNA of the CDR3: TGTGCCAGTAGTATCCGCTCGAGGCAAGAGACCCAGTACTTC. It encodes CASSIRSRQETQYF. The chain joins TRBV19 to TRBJ2-5; D call uncertain. CDR1 LNHDA and CDR2 SQIVND come from the germline V gene (reference sequence). Trimming cost V 3 bases and J 2 bases, with 10 bases left between them. The CDR3 is made up of 14 amino acids. Supplemented by reference TRBV19 and TRBJ2-5, the full variable domain reads DGGITQSPKYLFRKEGQNVTLSCEQNLNHDAMYWYRQDPGQGLRLIYYSQIVNDFQKGDIAEGYSVSREKKESFPLTVTSAQKNPTAFYLCASSIRSRQETQYFGPGTRLLVL.